This T cell receptor (beta chain) was found in a study of T cells in women clearing cervical HPV infection. Sequenced by immunoSEQ multiplex PCR; TCRdb stores in-frame clones only, minus some. Its clone listing holds 30,000 to 45,000 clones. As concerns this clone: Sequencing ends 3 residues short of the CDR3 end; the germline J gene provides the rest.

The CDR3 consists of 12 residues. V shed 7 bases and J shed 5 bases, with 12 bases lying between them. Germline CDR1 SGHRS, CDR2 YFSETQ. This sequence was found in a woman between 18 and 69 years old with a cervical HPV16 infection that either progressed to CIN3+ or cleared (not recorded which). The chain has TRBV5-1 and TRBJ2-5, with D unclear. The sequenced sample consisted of blood buffy coat. The CDR3 is CASRFYGETQYF. Partial CDR3 DNA: TGCGCCAGCCGATTTTACGGGGAGACC.